Sequencing of this TCR beta chain was carried out in a study of T cells after yellow fever vaccination. For the study at large: SMART-Seq v4 Ultra Low Input prepared libraries from low-cell fractions.

This clonotype came up many times. V shed 5 bases and J shed 3 bases, with 15 bases lying between them. This CDR3 comprises 14 residues. The germline V gene encodes CDR1 DFQATT and CDR2 SNEGSKA (reference sequence). Each CDR3 protein is one row after TCRdb ran MiXCR on the 5' RACE reads. Among tens of thousands of distinct CDR3 sequences listed, around 6.2% were seen once. The genes are TRBV20-1 and TRBJ2-3, with TRBD1 as a possible D gene (5 bases). This clonotype was obtained from a man younger than 35 who received the YFV17D yellow fever vaccine. The input for sequencing was CD4+ T cells sorted from PBMCs, taken roughly 15 days after the first yellow fever vaccination. In DNA form, the CDR3 reads TGCAGTGCTGGCTCGACAGAGCCTACAGATACGCAGTATTTT. This translates into CSAGSTEPTDTQYF.